This paragraph covers one T cell receptor (beta chain) sequence. CDR1 GTSNPN and CDR2 SVGIG come from the germline V gene (reference sequence). Trimming took 1 base from V and 5 from J, leaving 9 bases between them. The CDR3 loop spans 13 amino acids. This record comes from a study of blood T cell repertoires in COVID-19. Background on the study: PBMCs, B-cell-depleted T cells, or T cells were the source of the cDNA or gDNA that made up the material.

Donors in Cohort 3 who had recovered were those with two negative PCRs, healthcare professional clearance, or resolution of their symptoms. Some clones are missing from TCRdb's copy, which holds only in-frame ones; the method was immunoSEQ multiplex PCR. This repertoire shows 150,000 to 250,000 clones, roughly four fifths found once; its top ten account for approximately 12%. This TCR was sampled from a man in his forties who had recovered from COVID-19. The chain has TRBV30 and TRBJ1-5; D gene uncertain. Source material: PBMCs or T cells enriched from blood (not recorded which). This CDR3 is CAWSDREYQPQHF. CDR3 nucleotide sequence: TGTGCCTGGAGTGATAGGGAGTATCAGCCCCAGCATTTT.